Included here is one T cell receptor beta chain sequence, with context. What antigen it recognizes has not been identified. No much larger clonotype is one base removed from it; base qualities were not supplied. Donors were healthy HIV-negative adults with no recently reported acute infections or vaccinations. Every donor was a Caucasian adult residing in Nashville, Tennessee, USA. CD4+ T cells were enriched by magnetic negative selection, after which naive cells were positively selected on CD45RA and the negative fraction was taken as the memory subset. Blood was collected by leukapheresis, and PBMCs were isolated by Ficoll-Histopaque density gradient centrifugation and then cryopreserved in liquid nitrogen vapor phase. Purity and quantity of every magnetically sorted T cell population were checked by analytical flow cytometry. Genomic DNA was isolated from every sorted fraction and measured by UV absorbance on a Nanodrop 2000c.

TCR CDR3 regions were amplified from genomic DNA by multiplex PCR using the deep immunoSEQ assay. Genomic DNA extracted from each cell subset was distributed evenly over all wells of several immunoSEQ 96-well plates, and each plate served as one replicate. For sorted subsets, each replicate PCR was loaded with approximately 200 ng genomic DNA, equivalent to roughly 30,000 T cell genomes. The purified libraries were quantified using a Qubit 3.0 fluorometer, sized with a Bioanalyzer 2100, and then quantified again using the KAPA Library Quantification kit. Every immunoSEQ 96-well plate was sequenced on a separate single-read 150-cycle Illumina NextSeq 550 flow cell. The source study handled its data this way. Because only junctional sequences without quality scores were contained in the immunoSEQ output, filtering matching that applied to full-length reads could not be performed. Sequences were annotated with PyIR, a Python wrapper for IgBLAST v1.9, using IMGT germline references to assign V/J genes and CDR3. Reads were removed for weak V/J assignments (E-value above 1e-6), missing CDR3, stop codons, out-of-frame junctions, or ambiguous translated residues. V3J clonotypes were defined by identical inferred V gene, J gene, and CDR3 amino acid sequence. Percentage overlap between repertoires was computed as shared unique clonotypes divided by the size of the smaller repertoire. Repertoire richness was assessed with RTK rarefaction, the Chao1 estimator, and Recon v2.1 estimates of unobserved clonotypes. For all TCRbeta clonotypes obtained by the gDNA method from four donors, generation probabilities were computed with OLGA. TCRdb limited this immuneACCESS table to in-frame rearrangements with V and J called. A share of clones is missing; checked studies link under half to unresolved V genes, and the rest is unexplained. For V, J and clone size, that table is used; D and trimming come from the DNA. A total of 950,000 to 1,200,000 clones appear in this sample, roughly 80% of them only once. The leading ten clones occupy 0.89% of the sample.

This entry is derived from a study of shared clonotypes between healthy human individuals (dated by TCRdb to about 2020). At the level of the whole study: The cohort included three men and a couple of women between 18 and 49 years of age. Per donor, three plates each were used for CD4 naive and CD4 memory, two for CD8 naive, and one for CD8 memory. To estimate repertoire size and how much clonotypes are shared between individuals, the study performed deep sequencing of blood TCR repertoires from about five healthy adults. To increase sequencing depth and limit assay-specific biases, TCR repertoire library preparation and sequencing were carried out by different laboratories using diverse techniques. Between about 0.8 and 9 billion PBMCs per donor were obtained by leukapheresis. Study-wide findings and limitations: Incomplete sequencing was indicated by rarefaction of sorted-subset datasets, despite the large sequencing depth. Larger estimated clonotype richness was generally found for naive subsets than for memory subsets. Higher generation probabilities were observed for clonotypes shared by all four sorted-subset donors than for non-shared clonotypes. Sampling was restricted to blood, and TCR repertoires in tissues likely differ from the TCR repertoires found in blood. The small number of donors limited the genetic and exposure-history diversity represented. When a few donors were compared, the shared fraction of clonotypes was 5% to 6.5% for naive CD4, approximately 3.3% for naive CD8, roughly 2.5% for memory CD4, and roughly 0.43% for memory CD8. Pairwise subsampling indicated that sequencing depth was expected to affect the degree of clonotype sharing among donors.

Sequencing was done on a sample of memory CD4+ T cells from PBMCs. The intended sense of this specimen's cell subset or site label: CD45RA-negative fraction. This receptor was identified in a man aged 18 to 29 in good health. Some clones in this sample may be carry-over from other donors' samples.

The sequence in DNA is TGCGCCAGCAGTCGGGTAGTTCTGTTGGCAGATACGCAGTATTTT. It translates to CASSRVVLLADTQYF. The V gene is TRBV10-1 and the J gene is TRBJ2-3; too little of a D gene remains to name it. Taken from the germline V gene (reference sequence), the CDR1 and CDR2 loops are WNHNN and SYGVQD. The CDR3 numbers 15 residues from cysteine through phenylalanine. Only CDR3 DNA remains: 45 bases, in frame from the first base. V gives up 5 bases and J gives up 4 bases, and the segment between their germline ends measures 16 bases.